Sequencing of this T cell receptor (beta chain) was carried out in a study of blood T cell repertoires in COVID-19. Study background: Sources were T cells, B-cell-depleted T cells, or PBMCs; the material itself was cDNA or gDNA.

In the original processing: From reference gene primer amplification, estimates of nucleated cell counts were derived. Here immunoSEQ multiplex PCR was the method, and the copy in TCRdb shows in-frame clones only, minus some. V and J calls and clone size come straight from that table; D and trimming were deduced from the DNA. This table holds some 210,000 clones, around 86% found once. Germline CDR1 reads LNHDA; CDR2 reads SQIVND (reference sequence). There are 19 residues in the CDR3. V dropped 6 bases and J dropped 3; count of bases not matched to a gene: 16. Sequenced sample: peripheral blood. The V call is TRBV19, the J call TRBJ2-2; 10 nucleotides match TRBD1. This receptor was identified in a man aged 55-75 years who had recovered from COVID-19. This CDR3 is CASSLDPRTGGIDTGELFF. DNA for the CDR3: TGTGCCAGTAGCCTCGACCCCAGGACAGGGGGTATCGACACCGGGGAGCTGTTTTTT. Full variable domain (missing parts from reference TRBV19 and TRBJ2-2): DGGITQSPKYLFRKEGQNVTLSCEQNLNHDAMYWYRQDPGQGLRLIYYSQIVNDFQKGDIAEGYSVSREKKESFPLTVTSAQKNPTAFYLCASSLDPRTGGIDTGELFFGEGSRLTVL.